This paragraph reports one T cell receptor beta chain. This sample was included in a study of blood T cell repertoires in COVID-19. Across the whole study: Sites across the United States, Italy and Spain contributed samples from acute and convalescent COVID-19. From T cells, B-cell-depleted T cells, or PBMCs came the material, which was cDNA or gDNA.

Libraries were prepared by immunoSEQ multiplex PCR; TCRdb keeps only in-frame clonotypes and omits some of them. The repertoire has about 150,000 clones, around 84% of them found once; the top ten carry under 7%. Participant ages covered about 18 to 95 years across 25 or so US areas. The sample consisted of PBMCs or T cells enriched from blood (not recorded which). This receptor was obtained from a woman aged 45 to 65 who had been exposed to COVID-19.

The CDR3 sequence: CASSVGAATYSGNTIYF. The CDR3 DNA reads as TGTGCCAGCAGCGTAGGGGCCGCTACCTACTCTGGAAACACCATATATTTT. The V call is TRBV9, the J call TRBJ1-3; D gene uncertain. The CDR3 is 17 amino acids. V was cut by 0 bases and J by 0 bases, with 13 bases left in between. Germline V gene data show CDR1 as SGDLS and CDR2 as YYNGEE.